This T cell receptor (beta chain) was profiled in a study of blood T cell repertoires in COVID-19. Overall study: The United States, Italy and Spain were the sources of the acute and convalescent COVID-19 samples.

In the authors' methods: Researchers report that nucleated cell counts were estimated from reference gene primer amplification. Here immunoSEQ multiplex PCR was the method, and the copy in TCRdb shows in-frame clones only, minus some. V, J and clone size were drawn from that table, and D and trimming were deduced from the DNA. The sample carries approximately 80,000 clones, about 78% recorded once. Material for sequencing was peripheral blood. This sequence originates from a human donor in a cohort sampled during active COVID-19.

The CDR3 region is CASSSRTGGPQETQYF. Here the CDR3 DNA reads TGTGCCAGCAGCTCCCGGACAGGGGGACCTCAAGAGACCCAGTACTTC. The chain couples TRBV11-3 to TRBJ2-5; TRBD1 agrees at 10 bases. This CDR3 spans 16 amino acids. Germline values: CDR1 SGHNT, CDR2 YENEEA. With 4 bases clipped from V and 2 bases from J, the junction kept 7 bases outside the gene matches.